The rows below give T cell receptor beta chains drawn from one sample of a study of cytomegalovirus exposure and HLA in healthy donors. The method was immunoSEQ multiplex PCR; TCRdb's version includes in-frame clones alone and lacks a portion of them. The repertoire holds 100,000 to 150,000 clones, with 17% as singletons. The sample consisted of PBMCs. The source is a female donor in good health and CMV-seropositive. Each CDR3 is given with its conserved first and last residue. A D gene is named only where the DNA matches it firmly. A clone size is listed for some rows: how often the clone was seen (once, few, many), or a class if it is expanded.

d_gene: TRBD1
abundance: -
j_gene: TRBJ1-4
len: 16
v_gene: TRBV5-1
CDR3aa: CASSFAGGSTNEKLFF
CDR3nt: TGCGCCAGCAGTTTCGCAGGGGGATCGACTAATGAAAAACTGTTTTTT

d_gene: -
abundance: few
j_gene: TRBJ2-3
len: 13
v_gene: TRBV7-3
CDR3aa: CASSLRETDTQYF
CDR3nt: TGTGCCAGCAGCTTAAGAGAGACAGATACGCAGTATTTT

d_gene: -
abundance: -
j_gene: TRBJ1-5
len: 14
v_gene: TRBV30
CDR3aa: CAWSRDRGNQPQHF
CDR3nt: TGTGCCTGGAGCAGGGATCGTGGCAATCAGCCCCAGCATTTT

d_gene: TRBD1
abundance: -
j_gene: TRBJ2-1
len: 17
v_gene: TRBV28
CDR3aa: CASSSSLTGESYNEQFF
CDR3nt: TGTGCCAGCAGTTCATCCCTAACAGGGGAGTCGTACAATGAGCAGTTCTTC

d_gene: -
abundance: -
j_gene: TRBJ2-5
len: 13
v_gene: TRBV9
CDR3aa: CASSVEGEETQYF
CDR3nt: TGTGCCAGCAGCGTAGAGGGAGAAGAGACCCAGTACTTC

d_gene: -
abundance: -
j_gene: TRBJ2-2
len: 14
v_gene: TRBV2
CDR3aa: CASGNRVVIGELFF
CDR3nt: TGTGCCAGCGGTAACAGGGTCGTTATCGGGGAGCTGTTTTTT

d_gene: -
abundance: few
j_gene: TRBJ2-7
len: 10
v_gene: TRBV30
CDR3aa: CAWGLFEQYF
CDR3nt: TGTGCCTGGGGACTGTTCGAGCAGTACTTC

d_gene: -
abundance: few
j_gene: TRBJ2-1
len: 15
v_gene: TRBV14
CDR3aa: CASSQGSRGWDEQFF
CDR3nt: TGTGCCAGCAGCCAAGGATCACGGGGATGGGATGAGCAGTTCTTC

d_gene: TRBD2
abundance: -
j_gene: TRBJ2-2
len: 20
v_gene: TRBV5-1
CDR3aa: CASSLEGTSGRAMDTGELFF
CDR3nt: TGCGCCAGCAGCTTGGAGGGGACTAGCGGGAGGGCAATGGACACCGGGGAGCTGTTTTTT

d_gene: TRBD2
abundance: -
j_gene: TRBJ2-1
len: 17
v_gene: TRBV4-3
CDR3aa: CASSQDQEVAGYNEQFF
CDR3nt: TGCGCCAGCAGCCAAGATCAGGAGGTAGCGGGATACAATGAGCAGTTCTTC

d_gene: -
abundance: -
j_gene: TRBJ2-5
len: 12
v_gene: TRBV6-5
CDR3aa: CASSYSGETQYF
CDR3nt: TGTGCCAGCAGTTATTCAGGAGAGACCCAGTACTTC

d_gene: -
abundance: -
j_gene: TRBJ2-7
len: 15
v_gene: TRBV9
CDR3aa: CASSVGEFPSYEQYF
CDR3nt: TGTGCCAGCAGCGTAGGGGAGTTCCCCTCCTACGAGCAGTACTTC

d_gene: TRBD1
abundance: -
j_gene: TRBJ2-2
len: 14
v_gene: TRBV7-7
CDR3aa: CASSWGQGTGELFF
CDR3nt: TGTGCTAGCAGCTGGGGACAGGGTACCGGGGAGCTGTTTTTT

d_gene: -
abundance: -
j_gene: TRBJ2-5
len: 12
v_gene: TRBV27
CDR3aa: CASSLAGETQYF
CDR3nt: TGTGCCAGCAGTTTGGCGGGCGAGACCCAGTACTTC

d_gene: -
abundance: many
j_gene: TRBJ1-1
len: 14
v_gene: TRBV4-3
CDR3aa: CASSQVEGELEAFF
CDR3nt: TGCGCCAGCAGCCAAGTAGAGGGGGAACTCGAAGCTTTCTTT

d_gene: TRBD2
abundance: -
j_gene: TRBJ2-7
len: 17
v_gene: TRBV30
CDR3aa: CAWSATLGTSVSYEQYF
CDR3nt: TGTGCCTGGAGTGCTACACTTGGGACTAGCGTATCCTACGAGCAGTACTTC

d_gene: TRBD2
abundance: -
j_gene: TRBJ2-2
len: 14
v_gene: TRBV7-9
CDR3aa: CASSLAGAVGELFF
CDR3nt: TGTGCCAGCAGCTTGGCGGGAGCGGTCGGGGAGCTGTTTTTT

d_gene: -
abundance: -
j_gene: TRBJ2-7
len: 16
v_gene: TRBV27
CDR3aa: CASSPRPPGSSYEQYF
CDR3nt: TGTGCCAGCAGTCCCCGGCCTCCGGGGAGCTCCTACGAGCAGTACTTC

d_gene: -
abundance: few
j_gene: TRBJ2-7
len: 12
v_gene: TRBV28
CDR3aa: CASSLATYEQYF
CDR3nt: TGTGCCAGCAGTTTAGCTACCTACGAGCAGTACTTC

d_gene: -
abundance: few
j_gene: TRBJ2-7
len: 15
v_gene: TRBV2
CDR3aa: CASSENREGLYEQYF
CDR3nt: TGTGCCAGCAGTGAAAACAGGGAAGGGCTCTACGAGCAGTACTTC

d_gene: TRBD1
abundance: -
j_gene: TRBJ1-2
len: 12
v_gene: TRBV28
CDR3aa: CASRYRGDGYTF
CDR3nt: TGTGCCAGCAGGTACAGGGGGGATGGCTACACCTTC

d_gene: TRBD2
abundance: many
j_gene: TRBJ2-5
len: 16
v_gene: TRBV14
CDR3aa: CASSQGERGFGETQYF
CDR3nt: TGTGCCAGCAGCCAGGGTGAGCGGGGCTTTGGAGAGACCCAGTACTTC

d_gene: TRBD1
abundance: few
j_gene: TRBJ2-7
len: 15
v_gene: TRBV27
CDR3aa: CASSFVDRGRGEQYF
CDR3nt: TGTGCCAGCAGTTTCGTCGACAGGGGGCGGGGCGAGCAGTACTTC

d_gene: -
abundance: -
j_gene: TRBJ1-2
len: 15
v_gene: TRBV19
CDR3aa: CASSPEGQPSYGYTF
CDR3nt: TGTGCCAGTAGTCCTGAAGGACAGCCCTCCTATGGCTACACCTTC

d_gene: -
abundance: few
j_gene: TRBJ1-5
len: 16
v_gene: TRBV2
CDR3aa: CASSEEGGGPNQPQHF
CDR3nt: TGTGCCAGCAGTGAAGAAGGGGGGGGACCCAATCAGCCCCAGCATTTT

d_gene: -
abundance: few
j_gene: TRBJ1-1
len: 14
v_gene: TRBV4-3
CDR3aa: CASSQHGVSAEAFF
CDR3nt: TGCGCCAGCAGCCAGCACGGGGTGAGCGCTGAAGCTTTCTTT

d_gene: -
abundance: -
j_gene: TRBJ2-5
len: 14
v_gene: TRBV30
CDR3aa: CAWLNPGVEETQYF
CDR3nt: TGTGCCTGGCTAAACCCGGGGGTCGAAGAGACCCAGTACTTC

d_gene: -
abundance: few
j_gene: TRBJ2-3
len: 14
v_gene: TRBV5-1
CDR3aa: CASSLGGMGDTQYF
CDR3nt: TGCGCCAGCAGCTTGGGAGGAATGGGAGATACGCAGTATTTT

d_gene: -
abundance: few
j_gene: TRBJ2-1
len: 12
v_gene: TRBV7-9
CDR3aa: CASTPTGSEQFF
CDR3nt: TGTGCCAGCACCCCCACGGGGAGTGAGCAGTTCTTC

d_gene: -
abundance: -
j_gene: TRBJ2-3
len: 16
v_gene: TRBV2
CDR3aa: CASSHNLARGTDTQYF
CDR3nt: TGTGCCAGCAGCCATAACCTAGCTCGAGGCACAGATACGCAGTATTTT

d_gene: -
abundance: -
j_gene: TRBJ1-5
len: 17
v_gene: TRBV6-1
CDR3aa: CASSEIIGVGSNQPQHF
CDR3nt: TGTGCCAGCAGTGAAATCATCGGGGTAGGCAGCAATCAGCCCCAGCATTTT

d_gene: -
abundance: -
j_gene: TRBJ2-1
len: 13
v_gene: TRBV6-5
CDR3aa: CASSYQGLDEQFF
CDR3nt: TGTGCCAGCAGTTACCAGGGGCTCGATGAGCAGTTCTTC

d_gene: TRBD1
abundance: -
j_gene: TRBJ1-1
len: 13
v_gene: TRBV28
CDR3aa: CASEPGQGPEAFF
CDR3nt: TGTGCCAGCGAACCGGGACAGGGGCCTGAAGCTTTCTTT

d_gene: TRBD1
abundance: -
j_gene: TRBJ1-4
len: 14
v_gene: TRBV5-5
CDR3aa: CASSPVQGDEKLFF
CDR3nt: TGTGCCAGCAGCCCTGTGCAGGGGGATGAAAAACTGTTTTTT